The T cell receptor beta chain under discussion was sequenced for a study of shared clonotypes between healthy human individuals. On the study more broadly: CD8 memory received one plate per donor, CD8 naive two, CD4 memory three and CD4 naive three.

CDR1 is SGDLS, CDR2 YYNGEE, per germline. The CDR3 runs 18 residues. Trimming removed 0 bases from V and 1 base from J, with 17 bases in between. Positively selected for CCR7, the CD45RO-negative cells used as naive CD8 cells excluded terminally differentiated effector memory CD45RA+ cells. Sequencing was performed with immunoSEQ multiplex PCR; in TCRdb, only in-frame clones are kept and a portion is missing. Of some 740,000 clones in the sample, 80% to 95% are singletons; the top ten hold nearly 25%. The sequence derives from a man aged 25-40 years in good health. V usage is TRBV9 and J usage is TRBJ2-4; D gene uncertain. Material for sequencing was naive CD8+ T cells sorted from blood. The CDR3 protein is CASSVARTSGTAKNIQYF. The CDR3 DNA reads TGTGCCAGCAGCGTAGCCAGGACCTCCGGCACGGCCAAAAACATTCAGTACTTC.